Below, 20 T cell receptor beta chains from the same sample are listed, as sequenced in a study of beta chain features in type 1 diabetes. Overall study findings and caveats: TCRB CDR3s from Type 1 diabetes patients were moderately but significantly shorter in all four CD4+ subsets.

Of the isolated RNA, all was reverse transcribed, and so the sequenced material was expressed TCRB transcripts. Repertoires were generated with immunoSEQ multiplex PCR, while TCRdb's copy carries only in-frame clones and drops some. The profile shows about 650,000 clones, over 10% of them singletons. These receptors' targets are unknown. Sequenced: naive CD4+ T cells from blood. Every receptor here comes from a man younger than 40 with type 1 diabetes.

The V gene is TRBV5-1, the J gene TRBJ2-5; the D call may be TRBD1 or TRBD2 (5 bases each). The CDR3 has 16 amino acids. The V and J ends lost 4 bases and 1 base respectively, with 17 bases between them. Germline CDR1 is SGHRS and CDR2 is YFSETQ. The CDR3 region is CASSLSTGPIQETQYF. CDR3 nucleotides: TGCGCCAGCAGCCTCTCGACGGGACCGATCCAAGAGACCCAGTACTTC.

This clone was recorded a few times. The V and J genes are TRBV30 and TRBJ1-2; D is ambiguous. Per germline, CDR1 GTSNPN and CDR2 SVGIG (reference sequence). The germline V and J ends were trimmed by 4 bases and 3 bases, with 9 bases remaining between them. CDR3 size: 12 residues. The CDR3 region has the DNA TGTGCCTGGAAAAAGGATTACTATGGCTACACCTTC. Translating it yields CAWKKDYYGYTF.

This clone was seen only a few times. The chain employs TRBV6-5 and TRBJ1-1, with 8 bases aligning to TRBD1. CDR1 and CDR2 from the germline V gene are MNHEY and SVGAGI. J gave up 1 base and V 9 bases, and 7 bases lay outside the gene matches. The CDR3 loop spans 14 amino acids. The CDR3 loop reads CASKDRETNTEAFF. DNA for the CDR3: TGTGCCAGTAAGGACAGGGAGACGAACACTGAAGCTTTCTTT.

With respect to this clone: Other DNA sequences in the same sample also yield this CDR3. The CDR3 region is CASSLALNQPQHF. Written as DNA, the CDR3 is TGTGCCAGCAGCTTAGCTCTTAATCAGCCCCAGCATTTT. The gene calls are TRBV7-2 and TRBJ1-5; D gene ambiguous. Trimming removed 0 bases from V and 4 bases from J, with 4 bases in between. The germline gives CDR1 SGHTA, CDR2 FQGNSA. CDR3 length equals 13 residues.

The CDR3 nucleotides are TGTGCCAGCAAGATGGCCGGAATCTACGAGCAGTACTTC. Translated: CASKMAGIYEQYF. This rearrangement joins TRBV6-5 to TRBJ2-7; D remains unclear. This CDR3 region has 13 residues. The germline V and J ends were trimmed by 7 bases and 3 bases, with 13 bases remaining between them. The V gene's germline CDR1 is MNHEY and CDR2 SVGAGI.

The V call is TRBV7-2, the J call TRBJ2-7; TRBD2 might be the D (6 bases). V gave up 2 bases and J gave up 0 bases, with 11 bases separating them. This CDR3 contains 15 residues. Germline V gene data show CDR1 as SGHTA and CDR2 as FQGNSA. As DNA, the CDR3 is TGTGCCAGCAGCTTATCGTCGGGGGACTCCTACGAGCAGTACTTC. Its protein is CASSLSSGDSYEQYF.

This clone came up a few times. The chain has TRBV7-9 and TRBJ2-3; D is ambiguous. The CDR3 runs 12 residues. Trimming left V 5 bases short and J 6 bases short, with 9 bases between. CDR1 SEHNR and CDR2 FQNEAQ come from the germline V gene (reference sequence). The CDR3 DNA is TGTGCCAGCAGCGCCCTTGGGGATACGCAGTATTTT. Its translation is CASSALGDTQYF.

This clone was detected a few times. The V call is TRBV18, the J call TRBJ2-7, with D possibly being TRBD1 (5 bases). The CDR3 is 15 amino acids. Germline CDR1 reads KGHSH; CDR2 reads LQKENI. V was cut by 1 base and J by 6 bases, with 16 bases left in between. The CDR3 spells CASSPLPGFDGEQYF. CDR3 sequence (DNA): TGTGCCAGCTCACCACTGCCAGGGTTCGATGGCGAGCAGTACTTC.

This clone was picked up a small number of times. The chain is built from TRBV7-9 and TRBJ2-1, with 9 bases matching TRBD2. The CDR3 consists of 17 residues. V was clipped by 5 bases and J by 4 bases; unmatched bases: 12. The germline V gene encodes CDR1 SEHNR and CDR2 FQNEAQ (reference sequence). The CDR3 loop reads CASSPLVAGAQYNEQFF. The CDR3 DNA reads as TGTGCCAGCAGCCCCCTAGTAGCGGGGGCTCAGTACAATGAGCAGTTCTTC.

V and J are TRBV29-1 and TRBJ2-6, with D unresolved. The length of the CDR3 is 14 residues. From germline, CDR1 is SQVTM and CDR2 ANQGSEA. V dropped 7 bases and J dropped 1 base, with 11 bases sitting between them. The CDR3 loop reads CSGSDGSGANVLTF. The CDR3 DNA sequence: TGCAGCGGTTCCGACGGTTCTGGGGCCAACGTCCTGACTTTC.

This clone was seen only a few times. The chain employs TRBV28 and TRBJ1-3; D gene ambiguous. Looked up from germline, CDR1 is MDHEN and CDR2 is SYDVKM. Trimming cost V 6 bases and J 0 bases, with 9 bases left between them. This CDR3 has 14 amino acids. Written as DNA, the CDR3 is TGTGCCAGCAGCCTCACCTTCTCTGGAAACACCATATATTTT. Its translation is CASSLTFSGNTIYF.

This clone was detected only a few times. The rearrangement uses TRBV6-1 and TRBJ1-2, with D hard to call. The CDR3 length is 13 residues. Trimming took off 7 bases at V and 2 bases at J, with 11 bases between the two ends. Germline V gives CDR1 MNHNS, CDR2 SASEGT. The CDR3, as DNA: TGTGCCAGCACGGACCACATAAACTATGGCTACACCTTC. Its translation is CASTDHINYGYTF.

CDR3 nucleotide sequence: TGTGCCAGCAGCCCTACCGGGGACTACCACCAAGAGACCCAGTACTTC. It is translated as CASSPTGDYHQETQYF. The J gene is TRBJ2-5, the V gene TRBV11-3; 7 bases map to TRBD2. After removal of 5 bases from V and 0 bases from J, the junction contained 9 bases not matched to a gene. The germline CDR1 and CDR2 sequences are SGHNT and YENEEA. The CDR3 is 16 residues long.

This clone has only a few counts. This sequence joins TRBV29-1 and TRBJ1-2, with TRBD1 matching 9 bases. The CDR3 has 13 amino acids. The junction had 8 bases not matched to a gene; V was cut back by 4 bases and J by 8 bases. In germline, CDR1 is SQVTM, CDR2 ANQGSEA. CDR3 residues: CSVVVGTGHGYTF. The CDR3 nucleotides are TGCAGCGTTGTGGTGGGGACAGGGCACGGCTACACCTTC.

J is TRBJ2-7 and V is TRBV6-5; D is uncertain. Germline loops: CDR1 MNHEY, CDR2 SVGAGI. The CDR3 contains 15 residues. Trimming took off 5 bases at V and 0 bases at J, with 14 bases between the two ends. CDR3 region: CASSPDGGTSYEQYF. The CDR3 bases are TGTGCCAGCAGTCCTGACGGCGGCACCTCCTACGAGCAGTACTTC.

The genes are TRBV2 and TRBJ1-2, with 10 bases aligning to TRBD1. This CDR3 has 14 amino acids. Germline CDR1 and CDR2: SNHLY and FYNNEI. With V trimmed by 3 bases and J by 6 bases, 4 bases remained unmatched. In DNA, the CDR3 is TGTGCCAGCAGTGATACCGGGACAGGGGATGGCTACACCTTC. Translated: CASSDTGTGDGYTF.

The chain couples TRBV29-1 to TRBJ1-2, with D perhaps matching TRBD1 (5 bases). V lost 4 bases and J lost 3, with 12 bases in between. From germline, CDR1 is SQVTM and CDR2 ANQGSEA. The CDR3 totals 13 residues. The chain's CDR3 is CSVAGWGDYGYTF. In nucleotides, the CDR3 is TGCAGCGTTGCAGGGTGGGGTGACTATGGCTACACCTTC. The variable domain in full, completed from reference TRBV29-1 and TRBJ1-2, reads SAVISQKPSRDICQRGTSLTIQCQVDSQVTMMFWYRQQPGQSLTLIATANQGSEATYESGFVIDKFPISRPNLTFSTLTVSNMSPEDSSIYLCSVAGWGDYGYTFGSGTRLTVV.

CDR3 nucleotides: TGCGCCAGTAGGACTGCAGCTAACTATGGCTACACCTTC. This gives the protein CASRTAANYGYTF. The V and J genes are TRBV5-1 and TRBJ1-2, with D uncertain. Per the germline V gene, CDR1 is SGHRS and CDR2 is YFSETQ. CDR3 length: 13 residues. V was shortened by 8 bases and J by 0 bases, with 11 bases between the two germline ends.

The CDR3 coding sequence is TGTGCCAGCAGTTTAACGGCTAGCGGAAGCTCCTACGAGCAGTACTTC. Residues: CASSLTASGSSYEQYF. V gene TRBV28 combines with J gene TRBJ2-7; 7 bases fit TRBD2. The junction had 7 bases not matched to a gene; V was cut back by 2 bases and J by 0 bases. Germline V CDR1 and CDR2: MDHEN, SYDVKM. The CDR3 runs to 16 residues. Based on the CDR3 plus reference TRBV28 and TRBJ2-7, the full variable domain is DVKVTQSSRYLVKRTGEKVFLECVQDMDHENMFWYRQDPGLGLRLIYFSYDVKMKEKGDIPEGYSVSREKKERFSLILESASTNQTSMYLCASSLTASGSSYEQYFGPGTRLTVT.

V is TRBV25-1 and J is TRBJ2-5; 9 nucleotides match TRBD2. Germline V gene lookup returns CDR1 MGHDK and CDR2 SYGVNS. The CDR3 is 13 amino acids. V trimming: 0 bases; J trimming: 9 bases; junction bases outside the gene matches: 2. The CDR3 coding sequence is TGTGCCAGCAGTGAATACGCGGGAGGGGCCCAGTACTTC. Translated: CASSEYAGGAQYF.